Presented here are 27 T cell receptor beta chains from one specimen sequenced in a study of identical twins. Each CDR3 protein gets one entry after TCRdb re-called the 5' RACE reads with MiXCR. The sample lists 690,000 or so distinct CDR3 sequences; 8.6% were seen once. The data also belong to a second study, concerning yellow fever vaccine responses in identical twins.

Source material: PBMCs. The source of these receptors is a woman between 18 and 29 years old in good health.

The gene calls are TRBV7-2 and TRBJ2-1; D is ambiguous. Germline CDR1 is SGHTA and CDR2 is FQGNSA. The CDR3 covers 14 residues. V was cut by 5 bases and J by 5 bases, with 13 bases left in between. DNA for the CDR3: TGTGCCAGCAGCGAGGACGGGCCAAACAATGAGCAGTTCTTC. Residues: CASSEDGPNNEQFF.

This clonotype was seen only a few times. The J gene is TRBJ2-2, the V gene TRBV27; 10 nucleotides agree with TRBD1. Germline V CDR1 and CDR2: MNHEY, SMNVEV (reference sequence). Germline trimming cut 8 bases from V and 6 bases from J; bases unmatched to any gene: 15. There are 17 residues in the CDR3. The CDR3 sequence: CASCRDRGFRLAGELFF. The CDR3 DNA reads TGTGCCAGCTGCCGGGACAGGGGTTTCAGACTAGCCGGGGAGCTGTTTTTT.

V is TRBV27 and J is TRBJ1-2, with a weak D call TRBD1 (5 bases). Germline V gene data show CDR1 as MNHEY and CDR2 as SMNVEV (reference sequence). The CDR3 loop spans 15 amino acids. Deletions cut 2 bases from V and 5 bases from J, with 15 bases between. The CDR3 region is CASSLQGGSLYGYTF. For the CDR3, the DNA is TGTGCCAGCAGTTTACAGGGAGGTAGTCTGTATGGCTACACCTTC.

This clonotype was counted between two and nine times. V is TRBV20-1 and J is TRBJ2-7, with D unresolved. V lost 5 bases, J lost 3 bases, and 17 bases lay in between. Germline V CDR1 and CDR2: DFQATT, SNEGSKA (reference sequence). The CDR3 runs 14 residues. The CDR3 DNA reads TGCAGTGCTCAGCTCCGCCAACGAGTCTACGAGCAGTACTTC. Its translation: CSAQLRQRVYEQYF.

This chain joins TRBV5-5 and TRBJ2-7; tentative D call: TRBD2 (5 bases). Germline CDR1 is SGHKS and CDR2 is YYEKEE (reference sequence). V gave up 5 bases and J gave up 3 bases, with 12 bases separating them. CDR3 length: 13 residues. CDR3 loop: CASRGVGGYEQYF. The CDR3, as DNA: TGTGCCAGCAGGGGAGTGGGTGGCTACGAGCAGTACTTC.

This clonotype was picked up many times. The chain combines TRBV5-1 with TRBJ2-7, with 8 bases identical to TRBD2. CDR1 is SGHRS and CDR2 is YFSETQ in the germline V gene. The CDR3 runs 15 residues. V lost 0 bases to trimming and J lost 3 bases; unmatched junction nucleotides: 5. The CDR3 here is CASSLDRGGIYEQYF. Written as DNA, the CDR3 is TGCGCCAGCAGCTTGGATCGGGGGGGAATCTACGAGCAGTACTTC.

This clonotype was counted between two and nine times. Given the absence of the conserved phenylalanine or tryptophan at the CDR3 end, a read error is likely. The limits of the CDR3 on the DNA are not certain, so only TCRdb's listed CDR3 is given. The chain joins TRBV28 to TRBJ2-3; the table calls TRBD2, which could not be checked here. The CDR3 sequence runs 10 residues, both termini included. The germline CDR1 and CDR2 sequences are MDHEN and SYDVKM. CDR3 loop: CASSFGLAGV.

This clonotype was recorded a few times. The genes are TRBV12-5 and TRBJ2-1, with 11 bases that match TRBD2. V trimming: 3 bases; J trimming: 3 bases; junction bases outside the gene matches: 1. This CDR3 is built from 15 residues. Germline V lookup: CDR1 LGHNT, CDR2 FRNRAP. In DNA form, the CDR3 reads TGTGCTAGTGGTTTAGGGACTAGCGGCTACAATGAGCAGTTCTTC. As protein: CASGLGTSGYNEQFF.

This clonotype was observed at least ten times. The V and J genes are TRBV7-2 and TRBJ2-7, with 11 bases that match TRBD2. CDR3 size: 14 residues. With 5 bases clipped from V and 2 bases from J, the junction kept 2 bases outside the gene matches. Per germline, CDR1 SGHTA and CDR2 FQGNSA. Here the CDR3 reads CASSPTSGTYEQYF. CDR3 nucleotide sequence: TGTGCCAGCAGCCCGACTAGCGGGACCTACGAGCAGTACTTC.

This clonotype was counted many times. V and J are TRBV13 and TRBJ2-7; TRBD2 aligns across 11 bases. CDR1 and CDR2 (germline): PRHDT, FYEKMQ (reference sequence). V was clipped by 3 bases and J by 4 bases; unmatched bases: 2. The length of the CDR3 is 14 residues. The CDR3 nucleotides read TGTGCCAGCAGCTTTAGCGGGGGGGTATACGAGCAGTACTTC. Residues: CASSFSGGVYEQYF.

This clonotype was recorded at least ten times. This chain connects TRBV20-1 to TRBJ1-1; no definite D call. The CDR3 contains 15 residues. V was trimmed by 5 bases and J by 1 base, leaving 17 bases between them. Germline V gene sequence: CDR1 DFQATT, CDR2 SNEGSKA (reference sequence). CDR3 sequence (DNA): TGCAGTGCTCGAATGTCCGGGAATAGGAACACTGAAGCTTTCTTT. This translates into CSARMSGNRNTEAFF.

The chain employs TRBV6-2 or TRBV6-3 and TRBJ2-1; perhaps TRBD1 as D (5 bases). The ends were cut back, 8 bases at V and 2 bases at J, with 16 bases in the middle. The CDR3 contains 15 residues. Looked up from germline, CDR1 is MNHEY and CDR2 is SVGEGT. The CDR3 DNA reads TGTGCCAGCGGGGTCGAGGACAACCCCTACAATGAGCAGTTCTTC. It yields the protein CASGVEDNPYNEQFF.

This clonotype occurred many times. As DNA, the CDR3 is TGCAGCGTTGCCCAGGGGTTAGAATCCTACGAGCAGTACTTC. It yields the protein CSVAQGLESYEQYF. The chain recombines TRBV29-1 with TRBJ2-7; weak D call: TRBD1 (6 bases). This CDR3 is built from 14 residues. The V gene's germline CDR1 is SQVTM and CDR2 ANQGSEA. V lost 4 bases, J lost 1 base, and 14 bases lay in between.

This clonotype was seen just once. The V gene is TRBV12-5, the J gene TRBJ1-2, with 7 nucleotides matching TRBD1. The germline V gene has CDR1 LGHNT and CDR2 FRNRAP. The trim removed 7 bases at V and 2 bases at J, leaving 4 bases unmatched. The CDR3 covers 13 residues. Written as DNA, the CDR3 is TGTGCTAGTGCTCAGGACAGGAACTATGGCTACACCTTC. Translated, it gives CASAQDRNYGYTF.

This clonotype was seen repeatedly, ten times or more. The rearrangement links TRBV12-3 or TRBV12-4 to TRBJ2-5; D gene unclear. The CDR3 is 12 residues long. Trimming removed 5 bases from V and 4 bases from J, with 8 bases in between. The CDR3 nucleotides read TGTGCCAGCAGTCCCGAAATAGAGACCCAGTACTTC. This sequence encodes CASSPEIETQYF.

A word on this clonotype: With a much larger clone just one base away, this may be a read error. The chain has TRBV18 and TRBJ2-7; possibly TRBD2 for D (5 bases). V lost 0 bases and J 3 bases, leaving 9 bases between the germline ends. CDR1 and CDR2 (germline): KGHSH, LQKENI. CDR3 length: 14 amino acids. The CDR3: CASSPPSGIYEQYF. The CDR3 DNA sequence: TGTGCCAGCTCACCACCCTCCGGGATCTACGAGCAGTACTTC.

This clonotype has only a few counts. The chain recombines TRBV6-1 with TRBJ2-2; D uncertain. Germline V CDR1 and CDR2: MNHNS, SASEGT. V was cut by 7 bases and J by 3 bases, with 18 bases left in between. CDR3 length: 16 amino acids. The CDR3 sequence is CASNRLQIRYTGELFF. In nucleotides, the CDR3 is TGTGCCAGCAATCGTTTGCAAATTCGGTACACCGGGGAGCTGTTTTTT.

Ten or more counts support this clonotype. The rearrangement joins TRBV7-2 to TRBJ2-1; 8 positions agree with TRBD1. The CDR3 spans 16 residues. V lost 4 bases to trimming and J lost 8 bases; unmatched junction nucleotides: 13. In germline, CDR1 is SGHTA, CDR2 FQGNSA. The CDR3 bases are TGTGCCAGCAGCTCAGGACAGGGTACACCTGTCTATGAGCAGTTCTTC. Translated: CASSSGQGTPVYEQFF.

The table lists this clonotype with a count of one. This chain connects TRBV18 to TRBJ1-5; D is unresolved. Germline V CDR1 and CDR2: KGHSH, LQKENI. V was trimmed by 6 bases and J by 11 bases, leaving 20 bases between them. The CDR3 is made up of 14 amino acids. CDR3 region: CASSTIGRQMAQHF. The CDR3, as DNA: TGTGCCAGCTCTACCATCGGAAGGCAAATGGCCCAGCATTTT.

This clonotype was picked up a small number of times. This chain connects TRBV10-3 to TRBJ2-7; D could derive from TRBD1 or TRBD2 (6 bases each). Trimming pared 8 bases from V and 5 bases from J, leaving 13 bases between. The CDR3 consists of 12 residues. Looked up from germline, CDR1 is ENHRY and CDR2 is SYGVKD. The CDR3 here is CAIRGGQDEQYF. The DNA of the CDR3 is TGTGCCATCCGAGGGGGGCAGGACGAGCAGTACTTC.

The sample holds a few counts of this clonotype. The CDR3 loop reads CAWSVGTDRPPREQYF. CDR3 bases: TGTGCCTGGAGTGTAGGAACGGACAGGCCGCCGAGGGAGCAGTACTTC. V is TRBV30 and J is TRBJ2-7; 7 bases map to TRBD1. Trimming at V came to 0 bases and at J to 7 bases, leaving 15 bases not matched to a gene. The length of the CDR3 is 16 residues. Per germline, CDR1 GTSNPN and CDR2 SVGIG (reference sequence).

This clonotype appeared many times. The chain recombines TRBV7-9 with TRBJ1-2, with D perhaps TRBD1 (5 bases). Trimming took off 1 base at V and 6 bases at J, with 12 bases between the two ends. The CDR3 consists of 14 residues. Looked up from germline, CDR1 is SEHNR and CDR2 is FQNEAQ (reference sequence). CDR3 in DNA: TGTGCCAGCAGCTTAGGCGGGAGGGGACATGGCTACACCTTC. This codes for CASSLGGRGHGYTF.

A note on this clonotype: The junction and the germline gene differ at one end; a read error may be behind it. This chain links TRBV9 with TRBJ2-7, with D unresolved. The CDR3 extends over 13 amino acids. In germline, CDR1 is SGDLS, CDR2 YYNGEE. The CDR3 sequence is CASSATDIYERYF. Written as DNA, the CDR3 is TGTGCCAGCAGCGCGACTGATATCTACGAGCGGTACTTC.

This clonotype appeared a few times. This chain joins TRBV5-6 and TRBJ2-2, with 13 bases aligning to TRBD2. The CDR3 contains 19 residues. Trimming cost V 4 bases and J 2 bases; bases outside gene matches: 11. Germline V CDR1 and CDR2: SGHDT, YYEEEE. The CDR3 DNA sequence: TGTGCCAGCAGCGACCCGCGACTAGCGGGGGGCCCAAACACCGGGGAGCTGTTTTTT. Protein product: CASSDPRLAGGPNTGELFF.

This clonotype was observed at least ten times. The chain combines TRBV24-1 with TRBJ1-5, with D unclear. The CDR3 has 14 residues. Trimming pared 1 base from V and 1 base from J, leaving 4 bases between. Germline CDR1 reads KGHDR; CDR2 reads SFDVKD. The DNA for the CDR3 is TGTGCCACCAGTGATTTTGGGAGCAATCAGCCCCAGCATTTT. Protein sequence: CATSDFGSNQPQHF.

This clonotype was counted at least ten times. The CDR3 is CAISEDLTDTQYF. CDR3 DNA: TGTGCCATCAGTGAGGACCTCACAGATACGCAGTATTTT. The chain combines TRBV10-3 with TRBJ2-3; D remains unclear. The CDR3 length is 13 residues. Trimming removed 2 bases from V and 2 bases from J, with 5 bases in between. Germline V gene lookup returns CDR1 ENHRY and CDR2 SYGVKD.

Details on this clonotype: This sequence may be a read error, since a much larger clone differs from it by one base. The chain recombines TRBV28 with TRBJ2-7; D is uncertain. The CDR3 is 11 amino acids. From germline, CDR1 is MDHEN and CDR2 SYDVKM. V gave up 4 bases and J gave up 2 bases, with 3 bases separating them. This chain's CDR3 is CASSWTYEQYF. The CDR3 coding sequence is TGTGCCAGCAGTTGGACCTACGAGCAGTACTTC.